This TCR beta chain derives from a study of cytomegalovirus exposure and HLA in healthy donors. The CDR3 covers 21 residues. The table came from immunoSEQ multiplex PCR; TCRdb's copy has only in-frame clones and leaves some out. The sample shows about 79,000 clones, 93% of them seen only once. Sequencing was done on a sample of PBMCs. The chain carries TRBV21-1 and TRBJ1-6. TRBV21-1 is a pseudogene. This TCR was sampled from a woman aged 30 to 39 in good health and CMV-seronegative. In DNA, the CDR3 is TGTGCCAGCAGCAAAGAGGTTGCAGTGAGGGTTGGAAGCTCCTATAATTCACCCCTCCACTTT. Protein product: CASSKEVAVRVGSSYNSPLHF.